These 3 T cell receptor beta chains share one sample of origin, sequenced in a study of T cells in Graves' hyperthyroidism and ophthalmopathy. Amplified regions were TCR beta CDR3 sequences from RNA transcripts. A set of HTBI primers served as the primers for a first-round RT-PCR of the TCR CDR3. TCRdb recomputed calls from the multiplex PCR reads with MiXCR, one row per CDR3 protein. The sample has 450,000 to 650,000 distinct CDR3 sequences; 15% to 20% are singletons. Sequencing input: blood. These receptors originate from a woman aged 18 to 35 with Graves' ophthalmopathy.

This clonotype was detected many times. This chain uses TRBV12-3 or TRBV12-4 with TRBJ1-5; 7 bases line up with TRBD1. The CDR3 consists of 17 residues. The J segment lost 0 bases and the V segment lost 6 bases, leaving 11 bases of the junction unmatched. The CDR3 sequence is CASRARGGADSNQPQHF. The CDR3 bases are TGTGCCAGCAGGGCCAGGGGGGGGGCGGATAGCAATCAGCCCCAGCATTTT.

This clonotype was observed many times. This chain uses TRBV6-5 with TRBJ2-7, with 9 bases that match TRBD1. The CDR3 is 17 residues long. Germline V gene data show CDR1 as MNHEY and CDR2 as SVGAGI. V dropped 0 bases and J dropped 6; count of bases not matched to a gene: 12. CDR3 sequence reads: CASSYSPSDRGRIEQYF. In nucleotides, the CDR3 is TGTGCCAGCAGTTACTCCCCCTCGGACAGGGGAAGGATCGAGCAGTACTTC.

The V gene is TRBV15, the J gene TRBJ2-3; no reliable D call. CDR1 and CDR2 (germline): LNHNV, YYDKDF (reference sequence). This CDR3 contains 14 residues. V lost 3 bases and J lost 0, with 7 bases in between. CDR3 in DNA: TGTGCCACCAGCAGCGACGGGAGCACAGATACGCAGTATTTT. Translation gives CATSSDGSTDTQYF.